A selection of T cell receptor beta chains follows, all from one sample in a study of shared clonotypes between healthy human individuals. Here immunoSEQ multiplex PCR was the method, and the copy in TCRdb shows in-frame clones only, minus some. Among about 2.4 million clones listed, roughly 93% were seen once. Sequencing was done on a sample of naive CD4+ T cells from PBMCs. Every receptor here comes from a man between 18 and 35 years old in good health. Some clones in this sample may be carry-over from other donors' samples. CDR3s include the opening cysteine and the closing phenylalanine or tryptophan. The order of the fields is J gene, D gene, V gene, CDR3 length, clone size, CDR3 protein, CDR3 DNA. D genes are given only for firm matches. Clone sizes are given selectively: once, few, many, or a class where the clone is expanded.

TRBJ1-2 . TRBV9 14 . CASSVDAASYGYTF TGTGCCAGCAGCGTAGATGCAGCCAGTTATGGCTACACCTTC
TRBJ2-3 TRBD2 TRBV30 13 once CAYTSGSINTQYF TGTGCCTATACTAGCGGGAGTATAAATACGCAGTATTTT
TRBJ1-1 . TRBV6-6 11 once CASSRYTEAFF TGTGCCAGCAGTCGATATACTGAAGCTTTCTTT
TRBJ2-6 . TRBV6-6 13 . CASRSQESSVLTF TGTGCCAGCAGGAGTCAGGAGTCTTCCGTCCTGACTTTC
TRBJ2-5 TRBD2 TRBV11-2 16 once CASSAESTGGGKTQYF TGTGCCAGCAGCGCTGAGTCCACGGGGGGTGGTAAAACCCAGTACTTC
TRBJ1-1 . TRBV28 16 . CASRPGGAEMNTEAFF TGTGCCAGCAGGCCCGGAGGGGCCGAGATGAACACTGAAGCTTTCTTT
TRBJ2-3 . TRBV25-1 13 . CASSLPGTDTQYF TGTGCCAGCAGCCTACCGGGTACAGATACGCAGTATTTT
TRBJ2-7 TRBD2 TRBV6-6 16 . CASRPWSGSSGYEQHF TGTGCCAGCAGACCCTGGAGCGGGAGTAGCGGGTACGAGCAGCACTTC
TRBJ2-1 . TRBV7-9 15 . CASSFRGRSYNEQFF TGTGCCAGCAGCTTCCGGGGGAGATCCTACAATGAGCAGTTCTTC
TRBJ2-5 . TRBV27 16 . CASSLSGRNIGKTQYF TGTGCCAGCAGTTTGTCGGGGAGAAATATAGGAAAGACCCAGTACTTC
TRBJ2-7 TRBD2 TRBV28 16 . CASSSPGGGSYYEQYF TGTGCCAGCAGCTCCCCGGGGGGGGGTTCCTACTACGAGCAGTACTTC
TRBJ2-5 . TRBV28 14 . CASSFSDLVETQYF TGTGCCAGCAGTTTTTCAGACTTGGTTGAGACCCAGTACTTC
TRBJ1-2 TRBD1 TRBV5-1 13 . CASSSGQGQGYTF TGCGCCAGCAGCTCCGGACAGGGGCAGGGCTACACCTTC
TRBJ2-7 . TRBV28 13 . CATATPTSYEQYF TGTGCCACCGCAACACCAACCTCCTACGAGCAGTACTTC
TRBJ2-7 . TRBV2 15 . CASSSDSDTNYEQYF TGTGCCAGCAGTTCCGACAGTGACACGAACTACGAGCAGTACTTC
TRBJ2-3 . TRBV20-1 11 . CSARARHTQYF TGCAGTGCTAGAGCACGGCATACGCAGTATTTT
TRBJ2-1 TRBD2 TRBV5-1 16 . CASSSASGFSYNEQFF TGCGCCAGCAGCTCGGCTAGCGGGTTCTCCTACAATGAGCAGTTCTTC
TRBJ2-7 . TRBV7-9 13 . CASSLPRSYEQYF TGTGCCAGCAGCCTCCCCCGCTCCTACGAGCAGTACTTC
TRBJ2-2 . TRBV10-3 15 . CAISALSGRSGELFF TGTGCCATCAGTGCGTTGTCAGGGAGAAGCGGGGAGCTGTTTTTT
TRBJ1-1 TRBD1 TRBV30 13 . CALDKRQGAEAFF TGTGCCCTAGACAAGAGACAGGGTGCTGAAGCTTTCTTT
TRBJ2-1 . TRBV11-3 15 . CASSLVGSKNNEQFF TGTGCCAGCAGCTTAGTAGGTAGCAAGAACAATGAGCAGTTCTTC
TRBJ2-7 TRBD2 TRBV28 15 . CASRLSGRASYEQYF TGTGCCAGCAGACTCAGCGGGAGGGCCTCCTACGAGCAGTACTTC
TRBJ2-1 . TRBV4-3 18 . CASSQDRKGISSYNEQFF TGCGCCAGCAGCCAAGATCGCAAAGGCATAAGCTCCTACAATGAGCAGTTCTTC
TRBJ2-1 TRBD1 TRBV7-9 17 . CASSTGTGSQVYNEQFF TGTGCCAGCAGCACGGGGACAGGGTCTCAAGTTTACAATGAGCAGTTCTTC
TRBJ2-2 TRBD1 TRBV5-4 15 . CASEDRGRNTGELFF TGTGCCAGCGAGGACAGGGGGCGGAACACCGGGGAGCTGTTTTTT
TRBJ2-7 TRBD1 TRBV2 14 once CASSEQGMDYEQYF TGTGCCAGCAGCGAACAGGGGATGGATTACGAGCAGTACTTC
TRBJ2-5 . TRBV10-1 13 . CASSESPEGVKYF TGCGCCAGCAGTGAGTCACCAGAAGGGGTTAAGTACTTC
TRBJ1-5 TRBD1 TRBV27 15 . CASSLKQGATQPQHF TGTGCCAGCAGCCTCAAACAGGGGGCCACTCAGCCCCAGCATTTT
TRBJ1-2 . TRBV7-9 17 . CASSSVRDGNQFYGYTF TGTGCCAGCAGCTCGGTTAGGGACGGAAACCAATTCTATGGCTACACCTTC
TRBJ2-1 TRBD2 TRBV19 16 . CASSTSGLAGSNEQFF TGTGCCAGTAGTACCTCGGGGCTAGCGGGATCGAATGAGCAGTTCTTC
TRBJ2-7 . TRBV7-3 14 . CASSPAGGEYEQYF TGTGCCAGCAGCCCCGCCGGGGGAGAATACGAGCAGTACTTC
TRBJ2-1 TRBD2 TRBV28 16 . CASSLSGGGSYNEQFF TGTGCCAGCAGTTTATCCGGCGGGGGCTCCTACAATGAGCAGTTCTTC
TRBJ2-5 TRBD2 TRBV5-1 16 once CASSLETSGKGETQYF TGCGCCAGCAGCTTGGAAACTAGCGGGAAGGGAGAGACCCAGTACTTC
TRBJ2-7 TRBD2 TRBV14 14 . CASSQGAGGGEQYF TGTGCCAGCAGCCAAGGAGCGGGAGGGGGCGAGCAGTACTTC
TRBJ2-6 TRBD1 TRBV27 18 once CASSFWGQGRSGANVLTF TGTGCCAGCAGTTTTTGGGGACAGGGACGTTCTGGGGCCAACGTCCTGACTTTC
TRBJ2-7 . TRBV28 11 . CASSSDYEQYF TGTGCCAGCAGTTCAGATTACGAGCAGTACTTC
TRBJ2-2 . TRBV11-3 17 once CASSLFGGSRPTGELFF TGTGCCAGCAGCTTATTCGGGGGTTCCAGGCCCACCGGGGAGCTGTTTTTT
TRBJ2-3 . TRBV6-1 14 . CATVWRGPADTQYF TGTGCCACAGTATGGCGGGGGCCAGCAGATACGCAGTATTTT
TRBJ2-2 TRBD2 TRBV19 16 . CATNPPEREWAGELFF TGTGCCACCAACCCCCCCGAGCGGGAGTGGGCCGGGGAGCTGTTTTTT
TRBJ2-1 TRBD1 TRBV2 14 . CASRAGGSYNEQFF TGTGCCAGCAGGGCAGGGGGCTCCTACAATGAGCAGTTCTTC
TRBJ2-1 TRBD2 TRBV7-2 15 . CASTEGLAGRSEQFF TGTGCCAGCACCGAAGGGCTAGCGGGAAGATCTGAGCAGTTCTTC
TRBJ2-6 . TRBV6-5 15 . CASRLGGSGANVLTF TGTGCCAGCAGATTAGGGGGCTCTGGGGCCAACGTCCTGACTTTC
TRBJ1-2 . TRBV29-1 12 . CSVAGQGLGYTF TGCAGCGTTGCGGGGCAGGGCCTTGGCTACACCTTC
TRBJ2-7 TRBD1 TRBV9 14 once CASSMGTGAVEQYF TGTGCCAGCAGCATGGGGACAGGGGCTGTGGAGCAGTACTTC
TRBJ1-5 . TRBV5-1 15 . CASSLGRGDNQPQHF TGCGCCAGCAGCTTGGGGCGAGGAGACAATCAGCCCCAGCATTTT
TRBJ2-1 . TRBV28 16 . CASSSPQGGSYNEQFF TGTGCCAGCAGTTCTCCGCAGGGGGGTTCCTACAATGAGCAGTTCTTC
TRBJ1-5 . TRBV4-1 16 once CASSQDRGQSYQPQHF TGCGCCAGCAGCCAAGATAGAGGACAGTCATACCAGCCCCAGCATTTT
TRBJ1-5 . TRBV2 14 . CASSAQFSNQPQHF TGTGCCAGCAGCGCACAGTTTAGCAATCAGCCCCAGCATTTT
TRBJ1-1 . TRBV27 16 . CASSLGAGRWVTEAFF TGTGCCAGCAGTTTAGGTGCAGGGCGGTGGGTCACTGAAGCTTTCTTT
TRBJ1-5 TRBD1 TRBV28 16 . CASSWWDRAYNQPQHF TGTGCCAGCAGTTGGTGGGACAGGGCCTACAATCAGCCCCAGCATTTT
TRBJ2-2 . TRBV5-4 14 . CASSYSGRSGELFF TGTGCCAGCAGCTATAGCGGACGGTCCGGGGAGCTGTTTTTT
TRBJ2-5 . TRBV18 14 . CASSLLQGQETQYF TGTGCCAGCTCGCTACTACAGGGCCAAGAGACCCAGTACTTC
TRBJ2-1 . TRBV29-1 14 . CSVLVASSYNEQFF TGCAGCGTTTTGGTGGCGAGCTCCTACAATGAGCAGTTCTTC
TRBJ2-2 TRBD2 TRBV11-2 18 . CASSSERTSGSYTGELFF TGTGCCAGCAGCTCGGAACGGACTAGCGGGAGTTACACCGGGGAGCTGTTTTTT
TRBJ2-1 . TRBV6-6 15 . CASSRDRRGSGFQFF TGTGCCAGCAGTCGGGACCGCCGAGGGTCTGGTTTTCAGTTCTTC
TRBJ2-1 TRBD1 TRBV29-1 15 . CSVGDRGPVRDEQFF TGCAGCGTTGGGGACAGGGGGCCGGTTCGGGATGAGCAGTTCTTC
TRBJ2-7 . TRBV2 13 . CASQRDRDYEQYF TGTGCCAGCCAGCGGGACAGAGACTACGAGCAGTACTTC